This TCR beta chain was identified in a study of CXCR3-negative and CXCR3-positive naive CD8 T cells. The CDR3 sequence is 15 residues long. Germline CDR1 reads SQVTM; CDR2 reads ANQGSEA. 5' RACE that incorporated UMI labels was used to prepare the TRB cDNA libraries. Each CDR3 protein gets one entry in TCRdb, which reprocessed the 5' RACE reads and gives no DNA. The sample's table shows about 41,000 distinct CDR3 sequences. Material for sequencing was naive CXCR3- CD8+ T cells from blood. The subset: CD45RO-CCR7+CD27+CD95- naive CD8+ T cells lacking CXCR3 (TNR3-). The chain joins TRBV29-1 to TRBJ2-7; TCRdb proposes TRBD1, but this gene call is untestable without DNA. The TCR sequence derives from a human donor in good health. Some clones in this sample may be carry-over from other donors' samples. The chain's CDR3 is CSAGPGQGGSNEQYF.